This T cell receptor (beta chain) appears in the sequencing data of a study of identical twins. Regarding the study as a whole: Fewer insertions characterized abundant cord blood beta clonotypes, whereas memory repertoires showed none. Out-of-frame alpha sequences common to twins exhibited an excess of low generation probability.

Trimming left V 1 base short and J 2 bases short, with 14 bases between. Per germline, CDR1 SGDLS and CDR2 YYNGEE. This CDR3 has 16 residues. A single record per CDR3 protein comes from TCRdb applying MiXCR to the 5' RACE reads. The data contain approximately 1.8 million distinct CDR3 sequences, less than 40% of them seen just once; the ten biggest clones take up 0.25% to 0.3%. In the case of this clonotype: Antigen: not known.

Source material: cord blood. This chain joins TRBV9 and TRBJ2-3, with no clear D. This receptor was taken from a newborn girl in good health. CDR3 protein: CASSVPRTVPTDTQYF. The CDR3 nucleotides read TGTGCCAGCAGCGTACCGAGGACGGTCCCCACAGATACGCAGTATTTT. Variable domain in full (rest from reference TRBV9 and TRBJ2-3): DSGVTQTPKHLITATGQRVTLRCSPRSGDLSVYWYQQSLDQGLQFLIQYYNGEERAKGNILERFSAQQFPDLHSELNLSSLELGDSALYFCASSVPRTVPTDTQYFGPGTRLTVL.